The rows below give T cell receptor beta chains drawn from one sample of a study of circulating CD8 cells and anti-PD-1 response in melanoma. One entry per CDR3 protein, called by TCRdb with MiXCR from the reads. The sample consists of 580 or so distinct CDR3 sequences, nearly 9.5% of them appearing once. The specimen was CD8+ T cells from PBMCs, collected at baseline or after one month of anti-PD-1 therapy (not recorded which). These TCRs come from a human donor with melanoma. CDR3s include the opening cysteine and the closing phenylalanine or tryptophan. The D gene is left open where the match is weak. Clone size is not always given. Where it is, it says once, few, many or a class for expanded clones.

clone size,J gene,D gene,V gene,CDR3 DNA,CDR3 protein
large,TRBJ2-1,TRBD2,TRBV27,TGTGCCAGCAGCCTGGGAGGGAGCTCCTACAATGAGCAGTTCTTC,CASSLGGSSYNEQFF
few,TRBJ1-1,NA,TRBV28,TGTGCCAGCAGTTTACGTGCCGGCCTTGAAGCTTTCTTT,CASSLRAGLEAFF
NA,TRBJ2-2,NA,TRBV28,TGTGCCAGCAGTCCCTATCGGGAGCTGTTTTTT,CASSPYRELFF
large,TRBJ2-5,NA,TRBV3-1,TGTGCCAGCAGCCCCGGGGTAGCGGCCCAAGAGACCCAGTACTTC,CASSPGVAAQETQYF
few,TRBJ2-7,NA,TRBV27,TGTGCCAGCAGTTTAAATGGGGGGCTCCTCGCCTACGAGCAGTACTTC,CASSLNGGLLAYEQYF
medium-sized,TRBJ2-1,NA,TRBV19,TGTGCCAGTAGGGAGGAAGGGACCCCCTACAATGAGCAGTTCTTC,CASREEGTPYNEQFF
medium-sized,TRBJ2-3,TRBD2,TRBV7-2,TGTGCCAGCAGCCTAACTAGCGGGGTTGGAGATACGCAGTATTTT,CASSLTSGVGDTQYF
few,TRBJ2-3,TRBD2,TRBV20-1,TGCAGTGCTAGAGATAGTACTAGCGGGGCGGCAGGAGATACGCAGTATTTT,CSARDSTSGAAGDTQYF
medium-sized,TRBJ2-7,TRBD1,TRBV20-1,TGCAGTGCTAGAGTCGTGCCGAGGACAGGGGTCTCCTACGAGCAGTACTTC,CSARVVPRTGVSYEQYF
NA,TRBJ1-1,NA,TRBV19,TGTGCCAGTAGTATGAGGTGGAGACTTGACACTGAGGCTTTCTTT,CASSMRWRLDTEAFF
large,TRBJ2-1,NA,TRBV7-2,TGTGCCAGCAGCTTAGGCCTATATAGGGATGAGCAGTTCTTC,CASSLGLYRDEQFF
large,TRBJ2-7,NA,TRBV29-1,TGCAGCGTTGAAGATCCCGGCAGGGATAGCTCCTACGAGCAGTACTTC,CSVEDPGRDSSYEQYF
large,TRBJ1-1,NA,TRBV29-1,TGCAGCAGCCGAGAGGGGATCGGCACTGAAGCTTTCTTT,CSSREGIGTEAFF
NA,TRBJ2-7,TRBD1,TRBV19,TGTGCCAGCGGGGCAGGGGGCATGACCTACGAGCAGTACTTC,CASGAGGMTYEQYF
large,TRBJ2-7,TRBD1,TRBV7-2,TGTGCCAGCAGCCGGGGACAGGGCGCATACGAGCAGTACTTC,CASSRGQGAYEQYF
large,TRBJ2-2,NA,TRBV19,TGTGCCAGTAGTATGCAGGGCCCCGGGGAGCTGTTTTTT,CASSMQGPGELFF
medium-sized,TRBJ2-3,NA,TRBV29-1,TGCAGCGTGCGGTGGAGGGGCACTAGCACAGATACGCAGTATTTT,CSVRWRGTSTDTQYF
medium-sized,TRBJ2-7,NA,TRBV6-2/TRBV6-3,TGTGCCAGCAGTTATGTACAGGGTTACGAGCAGTACTTC,CASSYVQGYEQYF
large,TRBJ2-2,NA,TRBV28,TGTGCCAGCAGTGAGGACAGGGAGGGCCTAGCCGGGGAGCTGTTTTTT,CASSEDREGLAGELFF
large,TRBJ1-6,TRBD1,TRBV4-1,TGCGCCAGCAGTCAAGCCGGGACAGGAGAAAATAATTCACCCCTCCACTTT,CASSQAGTGENNSPLHF
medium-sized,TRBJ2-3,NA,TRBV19,TGTGCCAGTAGTTTTTCGGGGGCTAGCACAGATACGCAGTATTTT,CASSFSGASTDTQYF
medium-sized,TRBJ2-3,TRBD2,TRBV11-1,TGTGCCAGCAGCCAACGGGCGGGGGCAGATACGCAGTATTTT,CASSQRAGADTQYF
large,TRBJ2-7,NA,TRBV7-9,TGTGCCAGCAGCTATACAAGCTACGAGCAGTACTTC,CASSYTSYEQYF
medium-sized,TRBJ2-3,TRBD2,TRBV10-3,TGTGCCATCAGTGAGTCCCCAGGTAGCGGGGGGGACCGGAATACGCAGTATTTT,CAISESPGSGGDRNTQYF
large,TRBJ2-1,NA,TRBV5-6,TGTGCCAGCAGCTTGGTTGGGGGACCGAGCTCCTACAATGAGCAGTTCTTC,CASSLVGGPSSYNEQFF
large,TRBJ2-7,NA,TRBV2,TGTGCCAGCAGTGATTTAAAAGTCGTCCCCTACGAGCAGTACTTC,CASSDLKVVPYEQYF
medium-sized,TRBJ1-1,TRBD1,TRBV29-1,TGCAGCGCTTCGACAGGGGGTTCTGCTGAAGCTTTCTTT,CSASTGGSAEAFF
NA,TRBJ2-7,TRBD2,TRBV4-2,TGTGCCAGCAGCCAAGATCGTAGCACTAGCGGGGTCTACGAGCAGTACTTC,CASSQDRSTSGVYEQYF
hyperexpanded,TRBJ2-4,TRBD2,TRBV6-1,TGTGCCAGCAGTGGAAGGACTAGCGGGGGGAACGCCAAAAACATTCAGTACTTC,CASSGRTSGGNAKNIQYF
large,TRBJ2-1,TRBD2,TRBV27,TGTGCCAGCAGTCTAGCGGGGGGGCTAAAGGGCAATGAGCAGTTCTTC,CASSLAGGLKGNEQFF